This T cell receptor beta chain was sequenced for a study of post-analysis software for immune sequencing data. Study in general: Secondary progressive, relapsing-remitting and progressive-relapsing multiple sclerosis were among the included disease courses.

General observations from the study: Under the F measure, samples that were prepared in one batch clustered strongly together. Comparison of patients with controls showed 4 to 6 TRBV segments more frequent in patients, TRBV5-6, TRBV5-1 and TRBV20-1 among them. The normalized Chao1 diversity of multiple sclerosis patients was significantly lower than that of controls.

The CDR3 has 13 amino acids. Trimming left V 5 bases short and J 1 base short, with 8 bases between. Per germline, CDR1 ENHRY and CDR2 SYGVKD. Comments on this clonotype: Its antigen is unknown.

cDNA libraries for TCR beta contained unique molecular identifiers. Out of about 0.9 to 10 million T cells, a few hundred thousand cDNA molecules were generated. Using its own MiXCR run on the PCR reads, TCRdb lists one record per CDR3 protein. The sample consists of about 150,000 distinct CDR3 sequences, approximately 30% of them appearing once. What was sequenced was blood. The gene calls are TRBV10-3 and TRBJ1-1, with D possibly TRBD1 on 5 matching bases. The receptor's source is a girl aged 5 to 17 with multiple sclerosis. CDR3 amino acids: CAISQDKNTEAFF. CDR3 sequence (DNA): TGTGCCATCAGTCAGGACAAGAACACTGAAGCTTTCTTT.